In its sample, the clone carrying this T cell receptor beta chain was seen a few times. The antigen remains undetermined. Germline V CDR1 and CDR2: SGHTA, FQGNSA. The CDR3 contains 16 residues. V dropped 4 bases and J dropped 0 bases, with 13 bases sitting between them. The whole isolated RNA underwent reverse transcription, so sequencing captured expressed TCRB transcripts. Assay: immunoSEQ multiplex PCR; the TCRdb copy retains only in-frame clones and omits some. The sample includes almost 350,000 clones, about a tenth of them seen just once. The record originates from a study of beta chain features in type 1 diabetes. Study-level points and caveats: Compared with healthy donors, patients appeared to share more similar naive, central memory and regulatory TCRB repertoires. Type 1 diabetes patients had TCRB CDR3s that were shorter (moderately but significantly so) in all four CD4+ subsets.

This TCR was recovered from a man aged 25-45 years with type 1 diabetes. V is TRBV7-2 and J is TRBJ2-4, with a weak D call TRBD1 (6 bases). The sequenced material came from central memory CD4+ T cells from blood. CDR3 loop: CASSSSQGIAKNIQYF. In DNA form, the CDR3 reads TGTGCCAGCAGCTCCTCCCAGGGGATAGCCAAAAACATTCAGTACTTC.